One T cell receptor beta chain is described in this entry. Trimming removed 5 bases from V and 4 bases from J, with 12 bases in between. Germline CDR1 KGHSH, CDR2 LQKENI. The CDR3 spans 15 residues. The data are from a study of cytomegalovirus exposure and HLA in healthy donors. The PCR contained 60 Vbeta and 13 Jbeta primers. Libraries were prepared by immunoSEQ multiplex PCR; TCRdb keeps only in-frame clonotypes and omits some of them. The sample includes 150,000 or so clones, around 72% of them seen just once. This TCR was recovered from a man between 18 and 35 years old in good health and CMV-seropositive. Sequenced material: PBMCs. The chain couples TRBV18 to TRBJ2-6; D possibly corresponds to TRBD1 (6 bases). The CDR3 region has the DNA TGTGCCAGCTCAAGAACAGGGTACGGGGCCAACGTCCTGACTTTC. Translated, it gives CASSRTGYGANVLTF.